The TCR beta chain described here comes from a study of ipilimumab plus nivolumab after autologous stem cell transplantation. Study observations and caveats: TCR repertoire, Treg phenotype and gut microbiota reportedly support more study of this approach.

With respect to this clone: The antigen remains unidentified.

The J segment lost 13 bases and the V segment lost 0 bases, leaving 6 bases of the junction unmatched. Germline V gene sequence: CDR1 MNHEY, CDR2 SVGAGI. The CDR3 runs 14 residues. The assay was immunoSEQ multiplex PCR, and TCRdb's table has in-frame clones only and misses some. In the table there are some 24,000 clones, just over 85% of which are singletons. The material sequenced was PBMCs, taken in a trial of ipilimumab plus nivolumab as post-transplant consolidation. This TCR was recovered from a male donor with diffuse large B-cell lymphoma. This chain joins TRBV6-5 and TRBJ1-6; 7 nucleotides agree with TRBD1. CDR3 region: CASSYSIRGPPLHF. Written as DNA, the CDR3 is TGTGCCAGCAGTTACTCGATTAGGGGGCCCCCCCTCCACTTT.